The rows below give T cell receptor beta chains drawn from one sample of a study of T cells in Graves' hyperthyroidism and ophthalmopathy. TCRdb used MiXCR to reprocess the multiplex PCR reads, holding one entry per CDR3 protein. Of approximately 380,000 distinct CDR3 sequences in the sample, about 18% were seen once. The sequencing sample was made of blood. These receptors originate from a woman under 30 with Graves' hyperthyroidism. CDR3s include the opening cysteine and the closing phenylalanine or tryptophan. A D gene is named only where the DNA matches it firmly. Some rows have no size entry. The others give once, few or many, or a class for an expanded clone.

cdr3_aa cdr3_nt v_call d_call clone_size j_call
CASSLETVGTQYF TGTGCCAGCAGTTTAGAAACTGTGGGGACCCAGTACTTC TRBV12-3/TRBV12-4 . many TRBJ2-5
CASSLGGASGNTIYF TGTGCCAGCAGCTTAGGGGGGGCCTCTGGAAACACCATATATTTT TRBV11-2 . few TRBJ1-3
CASSFPGGTDTQYF TGTGCCAGCAGTTTTCCGGGGGGCACAGATACGCAGTATTTT TRBV28 . many TRBJ2-3
CSVESRAPYGYTF TGCAGCGTTGAATCGCGGGCCCCCTATGGCTACACCTTC TRBV29-1 . many TRBJ1-2
CASTERQMNTEAFF TGTGCCAGCACCGAAAGACAGATGAACACTGAAGCTTTCTTT TRBV28 . many TRBJ1-1
CASSLLGDRGVGEQYF TGTGCCAGCAGCTTGTTAGGTGACAGGGGAGTGGGGGAGCAGTACTTC TRBV5-6 TRBD1 . TRBJ2-7
CASSAPGGTQYF TGTGCCAGCAGTGCGCCGGGAGGGACCCAGTACTTC TRBV2 TRBD2 . TRBJ2-5
CATSRARGSEYYTF TGTGCCACCAGCAGAGCGAGGGGGAGCGAGTACTACACCTTC TRBV15 . many TRBJ1-2
CSGERDGPEAFF TGCAGCGGGGAACGGGACGGTCCTGAAGCTTTCTTT TRBV29-1 . many TRBJ1-1
CSARTSKNQPQHF TGCAGTGCTAGGACGTCAAAAAATCAGCCCCAGCATTTT TRBV20-1 . many TRBJ1-5
CASSGSGGGNQPQHF TGTGCCAGCAGTGGCTCGGGCGGGGGTAATCAGCCCCAGCATTTT TRBV2 . . TRBJ1-5
CAWAQGAGELFF TGTGCCTGGGCGCAGGGAGCCGGGGAGCTGTTTTTT TRBV30 . many TRBJ2-2
CATHVGGGGHRETQYF TGTGCCACCCATGTGGGGGGCGGGGGTCATAGGGAGACCCAGTACTTC TRBV6-1 . many TRBJ2-5
CASSPGDQPQHF TGTGCCAGCTCACCAGGGGATCAGCCCCAGCATTTT TRBV18 . many TRBJ1-5
CASSSLSGVNYNEQFF TGTGCCAGCAGTTCCTTATCGGGGGTCAACTACAATGAGCAGTTCTTC TRBV28 . many TRBJ2-1
CATRPSPYGYTF TGTGCCACTAGGCCGTCCCCCTATGGCTACACCTTC TRBV2 . many TRBJ1-2
CASSLTGHNGYTF TGTGCCAGCAGCCTAACGGGCCACAATGGCTACACCTTC TRBV12-3/TRBV12-4 . . TRBJ1-2
CASSQVGDQPQHF TGCGCCAGCAGCCAAGTGGGCGATCAGCCCCAGCATTTT TRBV4-1 . many TRBJ1-5
CASSFGDFGETQYF TGTGCCAGCAGTTTCGGGGACTTCGGAGAGACCCAGTACTTC TRBV12-3/TRBV12-4 . many TRBJ2-5
CASTAGGAGRGSPLHF TGCGCCAGCACCGCCGGGGGGGCAGGTCGAGGATCACCCCTCCACTTT TRBV5-1 . . TRBJ1-6
CASSDGSGANVLTF TGTGCCAGCAGTGATGGCTCTGGGGCCAACGTCCTGACTTTC TRBV6-4 . many TRBJ2-6
CSARTNYGYTF TGCAGTGCTAGGACTAACTATGGCTACACCTTC TRBV20-1 . many TRBJ1-2
CSARGARELNGYTF TGCAGTGCTAGGGGGGCCAGGGAGTTGAATGGCTACACCTTC TRBV20-1 . many TRBJ1-2
CSANKENSYEQYF TGCAGTGCTAATAAGGAAAACTCCTACGAGCAGTACTTC TRBV20-1 . many TRBJ2-7
CASRSSGTGVTGELFF TGTGCCAGCAGAAGTTCCGGGACAGGGGTAACCGGGGAGCTGTTTTTT TRBV6-1 TRBD1 many TRBJ2-2
CASSPTGVDTEAFF TGTGCCAGCAGTCCGACAGGGGTGGACACTGAAGCTTTCTTT TRBV6-1 TRBD1 many TRBJ1-1
CASSNQGAGNQPQHF TGTGCCAGCTCAAACCAGGGGGCTGGCAATCAGCCCCAGCATTTT TRBV2 TRBD1 many TRBJ1-5
CASSQSDSGARYGYTF TGTGCCAGCAGCCAATCCGATTCGGGGGCTCGGTATGGCTACACCTTC TRBV3-1 . . TRBJ1-2
CASSPQAGTRKAFF TGTGCCAGCAGCCCCCAGGCAGGGACGCGTAAAGCTTTCTTT TRBV7-3 . many TRBJ1-1